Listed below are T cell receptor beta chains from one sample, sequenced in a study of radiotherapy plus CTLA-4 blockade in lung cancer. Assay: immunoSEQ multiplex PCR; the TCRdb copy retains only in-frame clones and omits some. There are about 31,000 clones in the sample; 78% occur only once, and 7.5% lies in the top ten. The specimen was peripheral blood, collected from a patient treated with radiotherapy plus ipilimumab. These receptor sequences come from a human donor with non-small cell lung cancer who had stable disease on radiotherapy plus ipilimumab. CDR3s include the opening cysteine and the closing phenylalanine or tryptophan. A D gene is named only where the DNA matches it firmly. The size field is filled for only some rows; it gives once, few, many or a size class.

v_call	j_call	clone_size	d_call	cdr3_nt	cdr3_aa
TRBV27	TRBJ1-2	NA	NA	TGTGCCAGCAGGCTCGTGAGGGGCGACTATGGCTACACCTTC	CASRLVRGDYGYTF
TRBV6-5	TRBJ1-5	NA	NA	TGTGCCAGCTACTCGGGGCACGGGAGCAATCAGCCCCAGCATTTT	CASYSGHGSNQPQHF
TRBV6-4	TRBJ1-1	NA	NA	TGTGCCAGCAGTGACTCAGTGGGGCTTGGGCCCACTGAAGCTTTCTTT	CASSDSVGLGPTEAFF
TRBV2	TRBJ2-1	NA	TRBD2	TGTGCCAGCTCGAGGCGGGGGGCCAATGAGCAGTTCTTC	CASSRRGANEQFF
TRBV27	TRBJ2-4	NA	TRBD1	TGTGCCAGCAGAACGGGACAGTCCCGAAACATTCAGTACTTC	CASRTGQSRNIQYF
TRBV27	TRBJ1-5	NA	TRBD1	TGTGCCAGCAGTTTATCCCCTCAGGGGACAGGGGCATTTCAGCCCCAGCATTTT	CASSLSPQGTGAFQPQHF
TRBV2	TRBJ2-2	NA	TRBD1	TGTGCCAGCAGTGTTCTACGGACAGGGAACACCGGGGAGCTGTTTTTT	CASSVLRTGNTGELFF
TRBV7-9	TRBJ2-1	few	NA	TGTGCCAGCAGCTTAGAGGTAACAGGAAACTACAATGAGCAGTTCTTC	CASSLEVTGNYNEQFF
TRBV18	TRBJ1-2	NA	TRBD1	TGTGCCAGCTCACCACCCGGGACAGAGTATGGCTACACCTTC	CASSPPGTEYGYTF
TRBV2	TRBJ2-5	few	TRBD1	TGTGCCAGCAAGCCCGGGACAGTCCAAGAGACCCAGTACTTC	CASKPGTVQETQYF
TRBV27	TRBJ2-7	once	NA	TGTGCCAGCAGCGGTCCGGGACACAGATCCTACGAGCAGTACTTC	CASSGPGHRSYEQYF
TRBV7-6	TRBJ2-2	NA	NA	TGTGCCAGCAGCTACCAAAAGGGGAGACCCCCAACCAGCGGGGAGCTGTTTTTT	CASSYQKGRPPTSGELFF
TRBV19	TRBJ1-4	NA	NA	TGTGCCAGTAGTATAGGACAGTATAATGAAAAACTGTTTTTT	CASSIGQYNEKLFF
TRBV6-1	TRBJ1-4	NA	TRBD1	TGTGCCAGCAGTGGACGGACAGGGGGCTTTGAAAAACTGTTTTTT	CASSGRTGGFEKLFF
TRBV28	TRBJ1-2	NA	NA	TGTGCCAGCAGTTTCCCAGACCCTAACTATGGCTACACCTTC	CASSFPDPNYGYTF
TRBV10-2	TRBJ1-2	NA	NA	TGCGCCAGCAGTGACGGGGGAGGAGGCTACACCTTC	CASSDGGGGYTF
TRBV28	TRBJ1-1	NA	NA	TGTGCCAGCTCTCGGGCGTCGTCGGAGACTGAAGCTTTCTTT	CASSRASSETEAFF
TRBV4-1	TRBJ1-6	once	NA	TGCGCCAGCAGCCAAGATCTCGCGGGGTATGTTAATTCACCCCTCCACTTT	CASSQDLAGYVNSPLHF
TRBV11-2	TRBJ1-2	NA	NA	TGTGCCAGCAGCTTCAGGACGGACTATGGCTACACCTTC	CASSFRTDYGYTF
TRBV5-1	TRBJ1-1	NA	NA	TGCGCCAGCAGCTTGTTTCGGGACGAGAACACTGAAGCTTTCTTT	CASSLFRDENTEAFF
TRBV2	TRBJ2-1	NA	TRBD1	TGTGCCAGCAGCGACCTCGGACAGGGGGCAGGCAATGAGCAGTTCTTC	CASSDLGQGAGNEQFF
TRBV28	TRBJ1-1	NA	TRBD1	TGTGCCAGCCCCCCCGGGACAGGGGGCGCCGCTTTCTTT	CASPPGTGGAAFF
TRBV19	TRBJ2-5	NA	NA	TGTGCCAGTAAGAGAGGCTACCAAGAGACCCAGTACTTC	CASKRGYQETQYF
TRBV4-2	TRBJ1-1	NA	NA	TGTGCCAGCAGCCACGGACAGAGGAACACTGAAGCTTTCTTT	CASSHGQRNTEAFF
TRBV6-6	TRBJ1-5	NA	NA	TGTGCCAGCAGTTCCAAAGGGATTCAGCCCCAGCATTTT	CASSSKGIQPQHF
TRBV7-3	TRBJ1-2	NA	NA	TGTGCCAGCAGCCGTAGATCAGGGGACGGGGGTGAGGGCTACACCTTC	CASSRRSGDGGEGYTF
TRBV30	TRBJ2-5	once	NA	TGTGCCTGGAGTATGGGAGGTCCAGAGACCCAGTACTTC	CAWSMGGPETQYF
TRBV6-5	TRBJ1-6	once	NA	TGTGCCAGCAGGACCGGGACTCGGAATTCACCCCTCCACTTT	CASRTGTRNSPLHF
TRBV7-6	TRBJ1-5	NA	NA	TGTGCCAGCAGCCCGGTGGTAGGGGAGGAGCAGCCCCAGCATTTT	CASSPVVGEEQPQHF
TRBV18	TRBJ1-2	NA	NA	TGTGCCAGCTCACCTATGGGGGCTAACTATGGCTACACCTTC	CASSPMGANYGYTF
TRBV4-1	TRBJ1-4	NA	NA	TGCGCCAGCAGCCAAGACCGTCGTGGGAGCGAAAAACTGTTTTTT	CASSQDRRGSEKLFF
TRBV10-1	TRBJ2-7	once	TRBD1	TGCGCCAGCAAGGGGGGGACAGGGCCTTACGAGCAGTACTTC	CASKGGTGPYEQYF
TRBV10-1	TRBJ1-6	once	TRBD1	TGCGCCAGCTCTAGAGGGGACAGGGATTCACCCCTCCACTTT	CASSRGDRDSPLHF
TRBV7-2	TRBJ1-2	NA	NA	TGTGCCAGCAGCCTACAGGTACTCGATGGCTACACCTTC	CASSLQVLDGYTF
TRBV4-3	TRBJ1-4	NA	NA	TGCGCCAGCAGCCAAGACCCCCAGGGGACTAATGAAAAACTGTTTTTT	CASSQDPQGTNEKLFF
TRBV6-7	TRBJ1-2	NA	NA	TGTGCCAGCAGTTACTCCAGCAGGGACGGCGCGGGCTACACCTTC	CASSYSSRDGAGYTF
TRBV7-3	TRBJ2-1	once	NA	TGTGCCAGCACACAATCAGGAGGCAATGAGCAGTTCTTC	CASTQSGGNEQFF
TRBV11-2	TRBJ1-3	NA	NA	TGTGCCAGCAGGTCACACCGGGGCCGAGTCTCTGGAAACACCATATATTTT	CASRSHRGRVSGNTIYF
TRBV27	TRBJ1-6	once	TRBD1	TGTGCCAGCAGTTTCCCCGGGACAGGGGGCTTCCTCCACTTT	CASSFPGTGGFLHF
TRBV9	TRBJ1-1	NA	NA	TGTGCCAGCAGCGTAGTGCCAGAGAACACTGAAGCTTTCTTT	CASSVVPENTEAFF
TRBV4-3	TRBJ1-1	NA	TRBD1	TGCGCCAGCAGCCAAGACCCCGGGACAGGGATGGAGAACACTGAAGCTTTCTTT	CASSQDPGTGMENTEAFF
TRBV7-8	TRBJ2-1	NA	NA	TGTGCCAGCAGCGACCAGGGGTTTTACAATGAGCAGTTCTTC	CASSDQGFYNEQFF
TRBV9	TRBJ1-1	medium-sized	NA	TGTGCCAGCACGAGGGATCAGAACACTGAAGCTTTCTTT	CASTRDQNTEAFF
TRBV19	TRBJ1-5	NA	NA	TGTGCCAGTAGTATTGCAACTAACAATCATCAGCCCCAGCATTTT	CASSIATNNHQPQHF
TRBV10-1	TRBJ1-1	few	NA	TGCGCCAGCACGGGACGAAGGAACACTGAAGCTTTCTTT	CASTGRRNTEAFF
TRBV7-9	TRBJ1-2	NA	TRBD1	TGTGCCAGCAGCCGGACAGGGTCTGAAGGTGGCTACACCTTC	CASSRTGSEGGYTF